These T cell receptor beta chains were read from a single sample in a study of post-analysis software for immune sequencing data. TCRdb re-analysed the PCR reads in MiXCR, keeping a single row per CDR3 protein. The profile shows under 900,000 distinct CDR3 sequences, approximately 57% of them singletons. The sample taken for sequencing was blood. These receptors were taken from a girl under 18 with multiple sclerosis. Each CDR3 is given with its conserved first and last residue. A D gene is named only where the DNA matches it firmly. Size tells how often a clone was seen (once, few, many) or the class of an expanded clone, and some rows leave it out.

len	d_gene	v_gene	abundance	j_gene	CDR3aa	CDR3nt
14	TRBD2	TRBV5-1	-	TRBJ2-7	CASSWGSGSHEQYF	TGCGCCAGCAGCTGGGGTAGCGGGAGCCACGAGCAGTACTTC
15	-	TRBV12-3/TRBV12-4	few	TRBJ2-6	CASSLRTSGANVLTF	TGTGCCAGCAGTTTACGTACTTCTGGGGCCAACGTCCTGACTTTC
15	-	TRBV7-9	-	TRBJ2-3	CASSLVQNRLDTQYF	TGTGCCAGCAGCTTAGTTCAGAATCGACTTGATACGCAGTATTTT
14	-	TRBV10-3	-	TRBJ2-7	CAITEGSGAYEQYF	TGTGCCATCACCGAGGGTTCCGGAGCCTACGAGCAGTACTTC
12	-	TRBV7-8	-	TRBJ1-5	CASSWTYQPQHF	TGTGCCAGCAGCTGGACCTATCAGCCCCAGCATTTT
15	TRBD1	TRBV9	-	TRBJ2-5	CASRAGTGGRETQYF	TGTGCCAGCAGGGCCGGGACAGGGGGCCGGGAGACCCAGTACTTC
14	TRBD2	TRBV4-2	-	TRBJ2-7	CASSQGVSGSEQYF	TGTGCCAGCAGCCAAGGGGTTAGCGGGAGCGAGCAGTACTTC
15	-	TRBV2	-	TRBJ1-2	CASSEARARVDGYTF	TGTGCCAGCAGTGAAGCTCGGGCCAGGGTGGATGGCTACACCTTC
13	TRBD2	TRBV12-3/TRBV12-4	once	TRBJ2-1	CASNFAGGNEQFF	TGTGCCAGCAATTTCGCGGGGGGCAATGAGCAGTTCTTC
16	TRBD2	TRBV5-5	few	TRBJ2-4	CASSTRGLAGGGEQYF	TGTGCCAGCAGCACCCGGGGACTAGCGGGAGGCGGGGAGCAGTACTTC
16	TRBD2	TRBV20-1	-	TRBJ2-1	CSARYTSGVRRGEQFF	TGCAGTGCTAGATATACTAGCGGGGTACGGCGGGGTGAGCAGTTCTTC
13	-	TRBV20-1	-	TRBJ1-5	CSARSQRDQPQHF	TGCAGTGCTAGATCACAGAGAGATCAGCCCCAGCATTTT
15	-	TRBV24-1	-	TRBJ2-3	CATSDLGRGTDTQYF	TGTGCCACCAGTGATTTGGGAAGAGGCACAGATACGCAGTATTTT
13	TRBD1	TRBV6-1	-	TRBJ2-3	CASSEEPGQAQYF	TGTGCCAGCAGTGAAGAGCCGGGACAGGCGCAGTATTTT
14	-	TRBV11-1	-	TRBJ1-3	CASSFSDSGNTIYF	TGTGCCAGCAGCTTTTCCGACTCTGGAAACACCATATATTTT
16	TRBD2	TRBV13	-	TRBJ2-1	CASSKRLSSGMDEQFF	TGTGCCAGCAGCAAGCGACTGTCGAGCGGGATGGATGAGCAGTTCTTC
15	-	TRBV5-1	few	TRBJ2-3	CASSGGDFPTDTQYF	TGCGCCAGCAGCGGAGGAGACTTTCCCACAGATACGCAGTATTTT
14	-	TRBV6-6	-	TRBJ2-5	CASSDRIFPETQYF	TGTGCCAGCAGCGACAGGATATTTCCAGAGACCCAGTACTTC
20	TRBD2	TRBV10-3	-	TRBJ2-3	CAISESGTSGSTLVPDTQYF	TGTGCCATCAGTGAGTCGGGGACTAGCGGGAGTACCTTGGTCCCAGATACGCAGTATTTT
15	-	TRBV7-2	-	TRBJ1-6	CASSKGQPGSSPLHF	TGTGCCAGCAGCAAAGGACAGCCGGGAAGCTCACCCCTCCACTTT
15	-	TRBV11-2	few	TRBJ2-5	CASSPFGGDKETQYF	TGTGCCAGCAGCCCCTTTGGTGGGGATAAAGAGACCCAGTACTTC
15	-	TRBV20-1	-	TRBJ1-2	CSARSTSGHGGGYTF	TGCAGTGCTAGAAGCACTTCGGGTCATGGGGGCGGCTACACCTTC
15	TRBD2	TRBV15	-	TRBJ2-5	CATSRVGRDQETQYF	TGTGCCACCAGCAGAGTCGGGAGGGATCAAGAGACCCAGTACTTC
12	TRBD1	TRBV20-1	-	TRBJ1-2	CSARRDRVRYTF	TGCAGTGCTAGGCGGGACAGGGTGCGCTACACCTTC
16	TRBD1	TRBV7-8	-	TRBJ2-3	CASSIDRALRGDTQYF	TGTGCCAGCAGCATAGACAGGGCTTTACGTGGGGATACGCAGTATTTT
15	TRBD2	TRBV29-1	few	TRBJ2-5	CSVEELAGGPETQYF	TGCAGCGTTGAAGAATTGGCGGGAGGGCCAGAGACCCAGTACTTC
14	-	TRBV7-9	few	TRBJ1-5	CASSLDSSNQPQHF	TGTGCCAGCAGCTTGGACAGTAGCAATCAGCCCCAGCATTTT
18	TRBD2	TRBV11-2	-	TRBJ2-3	CASSLELAGIGSTDTQYF	TGTGCCAGCAGCTTAGAACTAGCGGGCATTGGGAGCACAGATACGCAGTATTTT
13	TRBD2	TRBV13	-	TRBJ2-5	CASAGTMQETQYF	TGTGCCAGCGCCGGGACTATGCAAGAGACCCAGTACTTC
14	-	TRBV5-1	-	TRBJ1-1	CASSYNRGDTEAFF	TGCGCCAGCAGCTACAACCGGGGAGACACTGAAGCTTTCTTT
16	-	TRBV4-1	-	TRBJ2-1	CAGSRPNSRAFLGQFF	TGCGCCGGCAGCCGCCCGAACTCTAGGGCTTTCTTAGGGCAGTTCTTC
16	-	TRBV6-6	once	TRBJ2-5	CASSRSRPGSQETQYF	TGTGCCAGCAGCCGGTCCCGTCCGGGATCGCAAGAGACCCAGTACTTC
15	-	TRBV19	-	TRBJ1-2	CASSIEGTSVYSYTF	TGTGCCAGTAGTATAGAAGGCACCTCCGTATATAGCTACACCTTC
14	-	TRBV12-3/TRBV12-4	-	TRBJ1-1	CASSYEGVNTEAFF	TGTGCCAGCAGTTATGAGGGGGTGAACACTGAAGCTTTCTTT
14	-	TRBV4-2	-	TRBJ2-7	CASSQVTLGYEQYF	TGTGCCAGCAGCCAAGTCACTTTGGGGTACGAGCAGTACTTC
14	-	TRBV29-1	few	TRBJ2-7	CSASGARSSYEQYF	TGCAGCGCCAGTGGGGCGAGGAGCTCCTACGAGCAGTACTTC
15	TRBD1	TRBV5-1	once	TRBJ2-7	CASSEPDRGSSEQYF	TGCGCCAGCAGCGAACCGGACAGGGGCTCCTCCGAGCAGTACTTC
16	-	TRBV4-2	few	TRBJ2-5	CASSQIWGDSKETQYF	TGTGCCAGCAGCCAAATTTGGGGTGACAGCAAAGAGACCCAGTACTTC
16	TRBD2	TRBV29-1	-	TRBJ2-2	CSVLLAGGLNTGELFF	TGCAGCGTTTTACTAGCGGGGGGGCTTAACACCGGGGAGCTGTTTTTT
15	TRBD1	TRBV18	-	TRBJ1-2	CASSPSDRPHYGYTF	TGTGCCAGCTCACCATCGGACAGGCCTCACTATGGCTACACCTTC
16	TRBD2	TRBV4-1	few	TRBJ2-5	CASSHRLAGRQETQYF	TGCGCCAGCAGCCATAGACTAGCGGGACGTCAAGAGACCCAGTACTTC
15	TRBD2	TRBV7-2	-	TRBJ2-1	CASSLGLAGPGEQFF	TGTGCCAGCAGCCTAGGACTAGCGGGCCCTGGTGAGCAGTTCTTC
17	TRBD1	TRBV10-3	-	TRBJ1-5	CAISESRTGGNNQPQHF	TGTGCCATCAGTGAGTCCCGGACAGGTGGAAACAATCAGCCCCAGCATTTT
18	-	TRBV5-1	few	TRBJ2-1	CASSWDEPKGLSYNEQFF	TGCGCCAGCAGCTGGGACGAGCCAAAAGGTCTCTCCTACAATGAGCAGTTCTTC
13	TRBD1	TRBV20-1	-	TRBJ2-5	CSAQTGDGETQYF	TGCAGTGCTCAGACAGGGGACGGAGAGACCCAGTACTTC
18	-	TRBV20-1	-	TRBJ2-3	CSARDLKTARSGPDTQYF	TGCAGTGCTAGAGATTTAAAAACCGCGCGGAGCGGTCCAGATACGCAGTATTTT
14	-	TRBV20-1	-	TRBJ2-6	CSALSVTGANVLTF	TGCAGTGCTCTTTCGGTCACTGGGGCCAACGTCCTGACTTTC
14	TRBD1	TRBV27	-	TRBJ1-2	CASSLKGGGYGYTF	TGTGCCAGCAGTTTGAAAGGGGGCGGATATGGCTACACCTTC
13	-	TRBV20-1	-	TRBJ2-5	CSATGRYQETQYF	TGCAGTGCTACCGGACGGTACCAAGAGACCCAGTACTTC
14	-	TRBV3-1	-	TRBJ2-4	CASSHRGIVDIQYF	TGTGCCAGCAGCCACAGGGGAATAGTAGACATTCAGTACTTC
15	-	TRBV27	-	TRBJ2-7	CASSRVGASSYEQYF	TGTGCCAGCAGCCGTGTGGGGGCCAGCTCCTACGAGCAGTACTTC
15	-	TRBV5-1	-	TRBJ1-2	CASSLEGHQNYGYTF	TGCGCCAGCAGCTTGGAGGGACATCAGAACTATGGCTACACCTTC
13	-	TRBV29-1	-	TRBJ1-2	CSSRQDTHDGYTF	TGCAGCTCCAGGCAAGACACCCACGATGGCTACACCTTC
13	TRBD1	TRBV20-1	-	TRBJ1-5	CSGGTGINQPQHF	TGCAGTGGAGGGACAGGGATCAATCAGCCCCAGCATTTT
12	-	TRBV20-1	-	TRBJ1-5	CSAQDSNQPQHF	TGCAGTGCGCAGGACAGCAATCAGCCCCAGCATTTT